One sample yielded the 23 T cell receptor beta chains listed below, sequenced in a study of technical replicates of blood from several donors. The data were produced by immunoSEQ multiplex PCR, yet TCRdb's version contains in-frame clones alone and is incomplete. In the table there are about 93,000 clones, 95% of which are singletons. The sequencing sample was made of T cells isolated from PBMCs. Receptor source: a human donor in good health.

The chain joins TRBV5-1 to TRBJ1-4; 12 nucleotides align to TRBD1. Germline values: CDR1 SGHRS, CDR2 YFSETQ. The trim removed 3 bases at V and 7 bases at J, leaving 10 bases unmatched. The CDR3 has 17 residues. The CDR3 DNA is TGCGCCAGCAGCTGGGGCTCCGGGACAGGGGGCAGTGAAAAACTGTTTTTT. Protein: CASSWGSGTGGSEKLFF.

J is TRBJ2-2 and V is TRBV5-1, with 7 bases aligning to TRBD1. Germline lookup yields CDR1 SGHRS and CDR2 YFSETQ. The CDR3 has 15 amino acids. Germline trimming cut 0 bases from V and 5 bases from J; bases unmatched to any gene: 4. CDR3 bases: TGCGCCAGCAGCTTGGCACAGGGGTCGACCGGGGAGCTGTTTTTT. Its protein product is CASSLAQGSTGELFF.

The CDR3 coding sequence is TGTGCCAGCAGCGCAAGACAGCGATCTGAAGCTTTCTTT. This encodes CASSARQRSEAFF. V usage is TRBV7-8 and J usage is TRBJ1-1, with D possibly being TRBD1 (5 bases). There are 13 residues in the CDR3. Germline values: CDR1 SGHVS, CDR2 FQNEAQ. V was shortened by 5 bases and J by 6 bases, with 13 bases between the two germline ends.

The chain uses TRBV4-1 and TRBJ1-2; no clear D. The V and J ends lost 2 bases and 5 bases respectively, with 15 bases between them. Germline CDR1 is MGHRA and CDR2 is YSYEKL. CDR3 length: 15 residues. The CDR3 DNA sequence: TGCGCCAGCAGCCAAAGTCCCCCAACAAGATATGGCTACACCTTC. Protein product: CASSQSPPTRYGYTF.

In this sample, this clone turned up once. This chain links TRBV10-3 with TRBJ1-1; unclear D gene. This CDR3 spans 12 amino acids. V was pared by 3 bases and J by 2 bases, with 4 bases between. Germline assignment: CDR1 ENHRY and CDR2 SYGVKD. The CDR3: CAISDLNTEAFF. The CDR3 DNA follows: TGTGCCATCAGTGACTTAAACACTGAAGCTTTCTTT.

The J gene is TRBJ2-3, the V gene TRBV29-1, with no clear D. Germline V gene data show CDR1 as SQVTM and CDR2 as ANQGSEA. V was pared by 6 bases and J by 3 bases, with 16 bases between. The CDR3 length is 14 residues. The CDR3: CSVVSTFLTDTQYF. The CDR3 DNA is TGCAGCGTGGTCAGTACCTTCCTGACAGATACGCAGTATTTT.

The chain has TRBV11-2 and TRBJ1-1; 7 nucleotides line up with TRBD1. This CDR3 is built from 15 residues. Per germline, CDR1 SGHAT and CDR2 FQNNGV. V dropped 5 bases and J dropped 1; count of bases not matched to a gene: 7. CDR3 DNA: TGTGCCAGCAGCGTGGTACAGGGGCCGAACACTGAAGCTTTCTTT. Translating it yields CASSVVQGPNTEAFF.

The rearrangement joins TRBV29-1 to TRBJ1-1, with 10 bases fitting TRBD1. The CDR3 consists of 16 residues. J was trimmed by 5 bases and V by 3 bases; bases with no gene match: 12. The V gene's germline CDR1 is SQVTM and CDR2 ANQGSEA. CDR3 nucleotides: TGCAGCGTTGAGCCCCTTTGGGGGACAGGGGTGACTGAAGCTTTCTTT. Translating gives CSVEPLWGTGVTEAFF.

This rearrangement joins TRBV6-4 to TRBJ1-3, with D tentatively TRBD1 (5 bases). V was trimmed by 5 bases and J by 5 bases, leaving 16 bases between them. This CDR3 is 15 amino acids long. Germline CDR1 and CDR2: MRHNA and SNTAGT. CDR3 sequence (DNA): TGTGCCAGCAGTTCCTCAGGGAAGACGAGAAACACCATATATTTT. Translation: CASSSSGKTRNTIYF.

The chain uses TRBV19 and TRBJ1-5; possibly TRBD1 for D (5 bases). The germline V gene encodes CDR1 LNHDA and CDR2 SQIVND (reference sequence). Trimming shortened V by 5 bases and J by 4 bases, and 15 bases separated the two germline ends. This CDR3 spans 15 amino acids. The CDR3 reads CASSPQGAMNQPQHF. DNA of the CDR3: TGTGCCAGTAGTCCTCAAGGGGCAATGAATCAGCCCCAGCATTTT.

V and J are TRBV7-9 and TRBJ1-1, with 10 bases identical to TRBD1. J was trimmed by 0 bases and V by 5 bases; bases with no gene match: 12. The CDR3 extends over 18 amino acids. Germline assignment: CDR1 SEHNR and CDR2 FQNEAQ (reference sequence). CDR3 in DNA: TGTGCCAGCAGCCCCTACCCCCGACAGGGGGCTCTGAACACTGAAGCTTTCTTT. Amino acid sequence: CASSPYPRQGALNTEAFF.

The chain combines TRBV7-6 with TRBJ2-3, with 8 nucleotides matching TRBD1. J was trimmed by 1 base and V by 5 bases; bases with no gene match: 5. The CDR3 contains 15 residues. CDR1 and CDR2 from the germline V gene are SGHVS and FNYEAQ. This chain's CDR3 is CASSPTGDGTDTQYF. CDR3 bases: TGTGCCAGCAGCCCGACAGGGGACGGCACAGATACGCAGTATTTT. The full variable domain, completed using reference TRBV7-6 and TRBJ2-3, is GAGVSQSPRYKVTKRGQDVALRCDPISGHVSLYWYRQALGQGPEFLTYFNYEAQQDKSGLPNDRFSAERPEGSISTLTIQRTEQRDSAMYRCASSPTGDGTDTQYFGPGTRLTVL.

The chain recombines TRBV11-2 with TRBJ2-1; TRBD2 is a possible D gene (5 bases). This CDR3 has 16 amino acids. Germline loops: CDR1 SGHAT, CDR2 FQNNGV. The germline V and J ends were trimmed by 6 bases and 0 bases, with 15 bases remaining between them. The chain's CDR3 is CASRPVIGDSYNEQFF. CDR3 sequence (DNA): TGTGCCAGCAGACCTGTCATCGGGGACTCCTACAATGAGCAGTTCTTC.

The V and J genes are TRBV2 and TRBJ1-1, with 7 bases identical to TRBD1. Germline CDR1 reads SNHLY; CDR2 reads FYNNEI. The CDR3 consists of 15 residues. V trimming: 7 bases; J trimming: 0 bases; junction bases outside the gene matches: 8. CDR3: CASNPGQTLNTEAFF. In DNA, the CDR3 is TGTGCCAGCAACCCGGGACAGACTTTGAACACTGAAGCTTTCTTT.

This sequence joins TRBV7-9 and TRBJ2-3, with a weak D call TRBD1 (6 bases). The V gene lost 6 bases and the J gene lost 4 bases, with 20 bases spanning the gap. Per germline, CDR1 SEHNR and CDR2 FQNEAQ (reference sequence). The CDR3 consists of 16 residues. The CDR3 DNA reads TGTGCCAGCAGTCCTCCCGAGACAGGTAGAGCAGATACGCAGTATTTT. Translating gives CASSPPETGRADTQYF.

The chain links TRBV10-1 to TRBJ1-1, with 7 nucleotides matching TRBD1. V lost 1 base to trimming and J lost 0 bases; unmatched junction nucleotides: 14. The CDR3 has 19 residues. In germline, CDR1 is WNHNN, CDR2 SYGVQD (reference sequence). CDR3 nucleotide sequence: TGCGCCAGCAGTGAGTTTCAGACAGGGCCCGAAATAATGAACACTGAAGCTTTCTTT. This codes for CASSEFQTGPEIMNTEAFF.

V usage is TRBV5-1 and J usage is TRBJ2-1, with 7 nucleotides matching TRBD1. The CDR3 contains 12 residues. Looked up from germline, CDR1 is SGHRS and CDR2 is YFSETQ. J gave up 8 bases and V 3 bases, and 2 bases lay outside the gene matches. In nucleotides, the CDR3 is TGCGCCAGCAGCTACACAGGGGATGAGCAGTTCTTC. Amino acids: CASSYTGDEQFF. The variable domain in full, with the rest retrieved from reference TRBV5-1 and TRBJ2-1, is KAGVTQTPRYLIKTRGQQVTLSCSPISGHRSVSWYQQTPGQGLQFLFEYFSETQRNKGNFPGRFSGRQFSNSRSEMNVSTLELGDSALYLCASSYTGDEQFFGPGTRLTVL.

This clone was counted a single time. The CDR3 sequence is CASSLPAGGFYNEQFF. CDR3 in DNA: TGCGCCAGCAGCCTACCCGCGGGGGGCTTCTACAATGAGCAGTTCTTC. The gene calls are TRBV5-1 and TRBJ2-1; 8 bases agree with TRBD2. CDR1 and CDR2 from the germline V gene are SGHRS and YFSETQ. The CDR3 contains 16 residues. The V gene end was trimmed by 4 bases and the J gene end by 3 bases; junction bases not matched to a gene: 9. The full variable domain, with the rest looked up from reference TRBV5-1 and TRBJ2-1, is KAGVTQTPRYLIKTRGQQVTLSCSPISGHRSVSWYQQTPGQGLQFLFEYFSETQRNKGNFPGRFSGRQFSNSRSEMNVSTLELGDSALYLCASSLPAGGFYNEQFFGPGTRLTVL.

The chain employs TRBV25-1 and TRBJ2-2, with D hard to call. V was shortened by 4 bases and J by 4 bases, with 10 bases between the two germline ends. Germline lookup yields CDR1 MGHDK and CDR2 SYGVNS. The CDR3 has 14 residues. The CDR3 reads CASSAGSTTGELFF. The CDR3 DNA is TGTGCCAGCAGTGCCGGGTCGACCACCGGGGAGCTGTTTTTT. Drawing the rest from reference TRBV25-1 and TRBJ2-2, the complete variable domain is EADIYQTPRYLVIGTGKKITLECSQTMGHDKMYWYQQDPGMELHLIHYSYGVNSTEKGDLSSESTVSRIRTEHFPLTLESARPSHTSQYLCASSAGSTTGELFFGEGSRLTVL.

This rearrangement joins TRBV25-1 to TRBJ1-5, with D unclear. The CDR3 sequence is 14 residues long. Trimming cost V 0 bases and J 8 bases, with 11 bases left between them. CDR1 and CDR2 (germline): MGHDK, SYGVNS. The DNA for the CDR3 is TGTGCCAGCAGTGAATACCAGGCCCCGGAGCCCCAGCATTTT. Its protein is CASSEYQAPEPQHF.

V and J are TRBV30 and TRBJ2-7, with D uncertain. In germline, CDR1 is GTSNPN, CDR2 SVGIG (reference sequence). V was cut by 5 bases and J by 2 bases, with 10 bases left in between. This CDR3 is built from 12 residues. Here the CDR3 reads CAWSGSTYEQYF. In DNA, the CDR3 is TGTGCCTGGTCCGGGTCGACCTACGAGCAGTACTTC.

The V gene is TRBV30, the J gene TRBJ2-3; D is perhaps TRBD1 (6 bases). The V end was cut by 3 bases, the J end by 5 bases, with 18 bases between. This CDR3 comprises 15 residues. Per the germline V gene, CDR1 is GTSNPN and CDR2 is SVGIG (reference sequence). The CDR3 DNA is TGTGCCTGGAGGATTACAGGGAGTACTAGAGATACGCAGTATTTT. Translation gives CAWRITGSTRDTQYF.

V is TRBV15 and J is TRBJ1-3; D is unclear. The length of the CDR3 is 15 residues. CDR1 and CDR2 (germline): LNHNV, YYDKDF (reference sequence). With 1 base removed from V and 1 base from J, the gap between germline ends came to 8 bases. The CDR3 protein is CATSRGGLSGNTIYF. The CDR3 bases are TGTGCCACCAGCAGAGGAGGCCTTTCTGGAAACACCATATATTTT.